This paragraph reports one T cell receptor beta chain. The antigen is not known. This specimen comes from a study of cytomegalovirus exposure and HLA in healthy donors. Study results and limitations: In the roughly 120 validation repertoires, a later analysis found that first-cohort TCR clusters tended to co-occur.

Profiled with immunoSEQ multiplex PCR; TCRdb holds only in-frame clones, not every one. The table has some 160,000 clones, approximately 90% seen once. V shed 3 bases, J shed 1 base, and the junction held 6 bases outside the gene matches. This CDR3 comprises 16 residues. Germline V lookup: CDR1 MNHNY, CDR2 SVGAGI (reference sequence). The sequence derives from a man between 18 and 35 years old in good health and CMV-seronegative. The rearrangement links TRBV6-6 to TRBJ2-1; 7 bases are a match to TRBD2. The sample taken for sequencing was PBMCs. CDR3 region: CASSYLGLGSYNEQFF. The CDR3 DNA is TGTGCCAGCAGTTATCTCGGACTAGGTTCCTACAATGAGCAGTTCTTC.